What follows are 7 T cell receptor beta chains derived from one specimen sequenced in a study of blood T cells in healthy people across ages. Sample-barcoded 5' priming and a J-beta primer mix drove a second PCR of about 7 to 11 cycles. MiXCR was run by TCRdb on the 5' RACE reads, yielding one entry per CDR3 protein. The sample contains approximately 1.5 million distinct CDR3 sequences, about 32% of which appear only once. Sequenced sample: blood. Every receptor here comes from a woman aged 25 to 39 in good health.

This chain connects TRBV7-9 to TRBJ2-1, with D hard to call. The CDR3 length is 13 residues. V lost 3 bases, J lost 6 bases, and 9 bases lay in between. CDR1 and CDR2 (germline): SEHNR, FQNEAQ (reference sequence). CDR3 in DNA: TGTGCCAGCAGCTTCATTGGTTCCAATGAGCAGTTCTTC. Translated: CASSFIGSNEQFF.

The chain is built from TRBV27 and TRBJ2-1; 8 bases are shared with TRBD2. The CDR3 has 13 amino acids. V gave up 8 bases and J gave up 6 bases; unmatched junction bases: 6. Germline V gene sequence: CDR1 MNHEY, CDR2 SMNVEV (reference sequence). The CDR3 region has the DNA TGTGCCAGCGAGGGACTAGAGGCCAATGAGCAGTTCTTC. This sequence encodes CASEGLEANEQFF.

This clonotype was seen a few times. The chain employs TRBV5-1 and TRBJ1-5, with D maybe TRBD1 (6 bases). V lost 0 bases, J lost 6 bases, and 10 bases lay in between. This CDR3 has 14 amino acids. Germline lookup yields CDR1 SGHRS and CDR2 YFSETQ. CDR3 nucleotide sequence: TGCGCCAGCAGCTTGGACAGGGAGGGTCAGCCCCAGCATTTT. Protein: CASSLDREGQPQHF.

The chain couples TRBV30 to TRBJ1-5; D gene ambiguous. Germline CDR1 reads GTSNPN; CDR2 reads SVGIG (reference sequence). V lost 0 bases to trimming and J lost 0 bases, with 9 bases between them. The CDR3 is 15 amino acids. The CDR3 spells CAWSVGKYSNQPQHF. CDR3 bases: TGTGCCTGGAGTGTCGGGAAGTATAGCAATCAGCCCCAGCATTTT.

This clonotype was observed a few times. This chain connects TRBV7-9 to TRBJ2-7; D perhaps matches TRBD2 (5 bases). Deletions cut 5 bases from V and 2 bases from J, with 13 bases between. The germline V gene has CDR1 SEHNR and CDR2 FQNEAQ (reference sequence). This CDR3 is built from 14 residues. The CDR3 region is CASSPGLKTYEQYF. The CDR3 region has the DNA TGTGCCAGCAGCCCGGGGTTAAAAACCTACGAGCAGTACTTC.

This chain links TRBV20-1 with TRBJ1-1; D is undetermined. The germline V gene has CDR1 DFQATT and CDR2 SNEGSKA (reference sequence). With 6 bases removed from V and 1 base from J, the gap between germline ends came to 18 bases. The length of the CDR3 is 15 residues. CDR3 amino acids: CSANTLAGSNTEAFF. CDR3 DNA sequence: TGCAGTGCCAATACCCTGGCCGGATCGAACACTGAAGCTTTCTTT.

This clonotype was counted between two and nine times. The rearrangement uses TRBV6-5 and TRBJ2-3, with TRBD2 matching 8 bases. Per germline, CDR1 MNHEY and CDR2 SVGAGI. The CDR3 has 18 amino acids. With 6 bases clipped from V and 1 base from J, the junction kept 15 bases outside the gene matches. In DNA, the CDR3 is TGTGCCAGCAGGTCCTCCCGGGCCCCCGGGGGGGGCACAGATACGCAGTATTTT. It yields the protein CASRSSRAPGGGTDTQYF.